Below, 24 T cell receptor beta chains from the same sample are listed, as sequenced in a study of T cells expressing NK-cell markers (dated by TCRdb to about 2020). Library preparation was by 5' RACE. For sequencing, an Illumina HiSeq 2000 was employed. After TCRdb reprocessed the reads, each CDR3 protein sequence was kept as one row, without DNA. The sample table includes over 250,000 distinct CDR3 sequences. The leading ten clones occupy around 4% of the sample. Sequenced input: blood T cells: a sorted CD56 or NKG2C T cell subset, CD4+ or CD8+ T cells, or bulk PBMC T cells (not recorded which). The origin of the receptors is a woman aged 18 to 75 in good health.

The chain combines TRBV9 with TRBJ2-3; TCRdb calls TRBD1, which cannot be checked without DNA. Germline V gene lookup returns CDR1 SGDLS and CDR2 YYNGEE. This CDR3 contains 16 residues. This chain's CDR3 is CASSEDRGGMTDTQYF.

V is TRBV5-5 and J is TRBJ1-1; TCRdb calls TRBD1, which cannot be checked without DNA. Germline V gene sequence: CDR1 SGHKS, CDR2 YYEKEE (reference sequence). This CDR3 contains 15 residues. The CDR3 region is CASSSGDRANTEAFF. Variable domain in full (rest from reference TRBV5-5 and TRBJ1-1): DAGVTQSPTHLIKTRGQQVTLRCSPISGHKSVSWYQQVLGQGPQFIFQYYEKEERGRGNFPDRFSARQFPNYSSELNVNALLLGDSALYLCASSSGDRANTEAFFGQGTRLTVV.

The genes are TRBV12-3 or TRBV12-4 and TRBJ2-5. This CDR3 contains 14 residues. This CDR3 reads CASSLSILGETQYF.

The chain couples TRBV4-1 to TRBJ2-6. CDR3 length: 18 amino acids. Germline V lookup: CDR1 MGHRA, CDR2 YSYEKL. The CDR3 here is CASSQYQTVFSGANVLTF.

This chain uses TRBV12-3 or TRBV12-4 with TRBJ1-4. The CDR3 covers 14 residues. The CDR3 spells CASSFGWRNEKLFF.

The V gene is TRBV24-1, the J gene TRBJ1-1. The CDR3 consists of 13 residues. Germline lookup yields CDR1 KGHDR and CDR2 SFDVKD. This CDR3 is CATSGRARDEAFF.

CDR3 amino acids: CASTRETNEKLFF. The V call is TRBV7-8, the J call TRBJ1-4; TCRdb's D call, TRBD1, is unchecked because there is no DNA. The CDR3 contains 13 residues. Germline V gene sequence: CDR1 SGHVS, CDR2 FQNEAQ.

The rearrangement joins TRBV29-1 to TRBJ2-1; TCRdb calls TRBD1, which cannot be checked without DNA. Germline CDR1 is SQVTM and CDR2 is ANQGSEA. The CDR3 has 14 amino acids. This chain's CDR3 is CSARDRVNYNEQFF.

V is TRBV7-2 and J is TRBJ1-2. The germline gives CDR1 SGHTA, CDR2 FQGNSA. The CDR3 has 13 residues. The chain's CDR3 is CASSFRLDYGYTF.

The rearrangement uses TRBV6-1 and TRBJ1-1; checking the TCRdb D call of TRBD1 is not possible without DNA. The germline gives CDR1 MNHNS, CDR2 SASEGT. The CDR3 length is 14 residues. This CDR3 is CASTHRGRGTEAFF.

CDR3 sequence reads: CASGLDTGKGTEAFF. The chain joins TRBV12-5 to TRBJ1-1; no DNA is available, so the TRBD1 call from TCRdb remains unchecked. This CDR3 contains 15 residues. Germline values: CDR1 LGHNT, CDR2 FRNRAP. Filled out from reference TRBV12-5 and TRBJ1-1, the complete variable domain reads DARVTQTPRHKVTEMGQEVTMRCQPILGHNTVFWYRQTMMQGLELLAYFRNRAPLDDSGMPKDRFSAEMPDATLATLKIQPSEPRDSAVYFCASGLDTGKGTEAFFGQGTRLTVV.

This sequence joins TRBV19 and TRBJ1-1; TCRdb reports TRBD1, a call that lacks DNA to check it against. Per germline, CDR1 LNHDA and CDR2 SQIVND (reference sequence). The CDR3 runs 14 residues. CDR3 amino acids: CASATESMNTEAFF.

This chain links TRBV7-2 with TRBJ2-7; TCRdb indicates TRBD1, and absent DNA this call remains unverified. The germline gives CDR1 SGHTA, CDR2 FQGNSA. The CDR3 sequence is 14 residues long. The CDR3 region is CASKSGTGAYEQYF.

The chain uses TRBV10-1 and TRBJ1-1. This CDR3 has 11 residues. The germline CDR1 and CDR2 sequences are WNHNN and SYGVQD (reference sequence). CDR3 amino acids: CASGRDPEAFF.

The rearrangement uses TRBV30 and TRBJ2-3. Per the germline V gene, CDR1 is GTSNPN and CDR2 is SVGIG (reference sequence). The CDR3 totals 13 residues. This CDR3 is CAWSVVPPDTQYF. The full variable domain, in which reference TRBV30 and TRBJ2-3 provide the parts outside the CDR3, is SQTIHQWPATLVQPVGSPLSLECTVEGTSNPNLYWYRQAAGRGLQLLFYSVGIGQISSEVPQNLSASRPQDRQFILSSKKLLLSDSGFYLCAWSVVPPDTQYFGPGTRLTVL.

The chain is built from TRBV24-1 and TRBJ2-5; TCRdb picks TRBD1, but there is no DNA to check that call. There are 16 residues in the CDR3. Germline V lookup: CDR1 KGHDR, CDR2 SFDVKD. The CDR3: CATSDLPGQGQETQYF.

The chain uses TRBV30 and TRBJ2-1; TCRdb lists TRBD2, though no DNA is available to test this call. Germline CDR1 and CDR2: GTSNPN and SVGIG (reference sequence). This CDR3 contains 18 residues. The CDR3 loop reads CAWSDYYRDYISYNEQFF. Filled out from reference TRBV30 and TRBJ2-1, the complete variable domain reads SQTIHQWPATLVQPVGSPLSLECTVEGTSNPNLYWYRQAAGRGLQLLFYSVGIGQISSEVPQNLSASRPQDRQFILSSKKLLLSDSGFYLCAWSDYYRDYISYNEQFFGPGTRLTVL.

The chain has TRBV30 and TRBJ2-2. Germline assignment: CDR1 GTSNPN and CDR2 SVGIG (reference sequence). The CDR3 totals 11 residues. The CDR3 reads CAWSNTGELFF.

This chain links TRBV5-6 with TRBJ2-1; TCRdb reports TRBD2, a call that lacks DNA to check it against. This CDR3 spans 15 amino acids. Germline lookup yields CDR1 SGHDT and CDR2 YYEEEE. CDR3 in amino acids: CASSLNWRGDNEQFF.

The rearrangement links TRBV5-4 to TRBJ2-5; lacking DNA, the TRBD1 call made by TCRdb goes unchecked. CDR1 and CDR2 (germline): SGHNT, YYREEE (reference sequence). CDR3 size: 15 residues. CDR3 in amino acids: CASRRTGMTRETQYF.

The CDR3 reads CASSLSGGGRHTQYF. This sequence joins TRBV28 and TRBJ2-3; absent DNA, TCRdb's TRBD1 call cannot be checked. The germline CDR1 and CDR2 sequences are MDHEN and SYDVKM. This CDR3 has 15 residues.

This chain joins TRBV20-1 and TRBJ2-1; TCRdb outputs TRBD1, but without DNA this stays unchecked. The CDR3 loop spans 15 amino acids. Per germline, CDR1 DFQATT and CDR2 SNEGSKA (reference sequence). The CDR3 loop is CSARTAGVPFNEQFF.

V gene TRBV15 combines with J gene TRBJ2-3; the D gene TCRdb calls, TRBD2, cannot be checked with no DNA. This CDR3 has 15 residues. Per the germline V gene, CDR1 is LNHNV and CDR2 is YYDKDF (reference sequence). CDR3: CATSTITRTTDTQYF.

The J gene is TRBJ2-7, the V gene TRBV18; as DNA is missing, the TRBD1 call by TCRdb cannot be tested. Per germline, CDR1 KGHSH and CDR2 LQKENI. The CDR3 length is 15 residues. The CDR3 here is CASSPQRIGDYEQYF.